This TCR beta chain was sequenced for a study of blood T cell repertoires in COVID-19. At the level of the study: Spain, Italy and the United States supplied samples that represented acute and convalescent COVID-19. Nucleic acid was either cDNA or gDNA, and it came from T cells, B-cell-depleted T cells, or PBMCs.

The CDR3 spans 13 residues. CDR1 is MGHDK, CDR2 SYGVNS, per germline. The germline V and J ends were trimmed by 6 bases and 6 bases, with 13 bases remaining between them. Per the original methods: Scientists estimated how many nucleated cells there were by amplifying reference gene primers. Measured with immunoSEQ multiplex PCR; TCRdb has only the in-frame clones, and not every one. Clone size and the V and J calls come from that table; the DNA yielded D and trimming. Among about 130,000 clones, about 80% were seen once, and the ten largest hold over 2.5%. This clonotype was sampled from a woman older than 75 with acute or convalescent COVID-19. Sequenced sample: peripheral blood. V usage is TRBV25-1 and J usage is TRBJ2-3, with D perhaps matching TRBD1 (6 bases). CDR3: CASRVDTGDTQYF. The DNA for the CDR3 is TGTGCCAGCAGGGTCGATACAGGGGATACGCAGTATTTT.